This is a list of T cell receptor beta chains from one sample in a study of blood T cell repertoires in COVID-19. Produced via immunoSEQ multiplex PCR; TCRdb's table is partial and in-frame only. The table has some 400,000 clones, more than 75% seen once; the top ten hold 1.3%. What was sequenced was PBMCs or T cells enriched from blood (not recorded which). The receptors come from a man aged 25 to 45 who had recovered from COVID-19. The CDR3 runs from the conserved cysteine through the conserved F or W. A D gene is named only where the DNA matches it firmly. Expanded clones are given a class, and other clones once, few, many or no size at all.

V gene	J gene	clone size	D gene	CDR3 protein	CDR3 DNA
TRBV6-2/TRBV6-3	TRBJ1-1	-	-	CASSYSMLARTEAFF	TGTGCCAGCAGTTACTCGATGCTTGCGCGGACTGAAGCTTTCTTT
TRBV2	TRBJ2-3	-	-	CATQGVGAKNTQYF	TGTGCCACCCAGGGAGTGGGGGCGAAGAATACGCAGTATTTT
TRBV6-5	TRBJ1-2	-	TRBD1	CASQAGGNGYTF	TGTGCCTCCCAGGCAGGGGGTAATGGCTACACCTTC
TRBV4-1	TRBJ2-1	-	-	CASSQDGARVDEQFF	TGCGCCAGCAGCCAAGATGGGGCCAGGGTGGATGAGCAGTTCTTC
TRBV7-9	TRBJ1-1	few	-	CASSGPTPNTEAFF	TGTGCCAGCAGCGGGCCAACCCCTAACACTGAAGCTTTCTTT
TRBV2	TRBJ2-5	-	TRBD2	CASSGLAGGPGETQYF	TGTGCCAGCAGTGGACTAGCGGGGGGGCCGGGTGAGACCCAGTACTTC
TRBV3-1/TRBV3-2	TRBJ2-2	-	TRBD2	CASSQVAGGTGELFF	TGTGCCAGCAGCCAAGTAGCGGGGGGGACCGGGGAGCTGTTTTTT
TRBV5-4	TRBJ1-1	-	-	CASSPGRDTEAFF	TGTGCCAGCAGCCCAGGCAGGGACACTGAAGCTTTCTTT
TRBV6-5	TRBJ1-4	-	-	CASTTGGARGEKLFF	TGTGCCAGCACCACCGGCGGGGCCCGGGGTGAAAAACTGTTTTTT
TRBV19	TRBJ1-4	-	TRBD1	CASSAGGVTNEKLFF	TGTGCCAGTAGCGCAGGGGGAGTAACTAATGAAAAACTGTTTTTT
TRBV3-1/TRBV3-2	TRBJ2-1	-	-	CASSLLPGTPYNEQFF	TGTGCCAGCAGCCTCCTTCCGGGGACACCCTACAATGAGCAGTTCTTC
TRBV4-3	TRBJ2-7	-	TRBD2	CASSQDRATGGEQYF	TGCGCCAGCAGCCAAGATAGGGCCACGGGAGGCGAGCAGTACTTC
TRBV3-1/TRBV3-2	TRBJ1-6	once	-	CASSQRSGGGSPLHF	TGTGCCAGCAGCCAACGGAGTGGGGGAGGGTCACCCCTCCACTTT
TRBV9	TRBJ1-3	-	TRBD1	CASKGTGRGGNTIYF	TGTGCCAGCAAGGGGACAGGGAGAGGTGGAAACACCATATATTTT
TRBV30	TRBJ1-5	-	-	CAWSDRGRNQPQHF	TGTGCCTGGAGTGATAGGGGTCGGAATCAGCCCCAGCATTTT
TRBV30	TRBJ2-7	-	-	CAWSVQRLVQYF	TGTGCCTGGAGTGTCCAGCGCTTGGTGCAGTACTTC
TRBV5-1	TRBJ1-3	-	TRBD1	CASSSAITGGTNTIYF	TGCGCCAGCAGCTCGGCTATAACAGGGGGCACAAACACCATATATTTT
TRBV19	TRBJ1-6	-	TRBD1	CATWKGQGLTLHF	TGTGCCACTTGGAAAGGACAGGGACTAACCCTCCACTTT
TRBV10-3	TRBJ1-4	-	TRBD1	CAISEGQGREKLFF	TGTGCCATCAGTGAGGGACAGGGGCGAGAAAAACTGTTTTTT
TRBV5-1	TRBJ2-1	once	-	CASSLATSNEQFF	TGCGCCAGCAGCTTGGCCACTAGCAATGAGCAGTTCTTC